The TCR beta chain under discussion was sequenced for a study of PD-1 blockade in classical Hodgkin lymphoma. Some clones are missing from TCRdb's copy, which holds only in-frame ones; the method was immunoSEQ multiplex PCR. The data contain fewer than 15,000 clones, over 60% of them singletons. Each patient relapsed following autologous stem cell transplantation, and prior brentuximab vedotin exposure differed. The receptor's source is a human donor with classical Hodgkin lymphoma. This specimen was peripheral blood mononuclear cells (PBMCs), taken at baseline.

The CDR3 here is CAWSVQGSYEQYF. The CDR3, as DNA: TGTGCCTGGTCCGTCCAGGGATCCTACGAGCAGTACTTC. This sequence joins TRBV30 and TRBJ2-7; a weak D match, TRBD1 (5 bases). Trimming took 5 bases from V and 1 from J, leaving 12 bases between them. Germline loops: CDR1 GTSNPN, CDR2 SVGIG (reference sequence). The CDR3 spans 13 residues.